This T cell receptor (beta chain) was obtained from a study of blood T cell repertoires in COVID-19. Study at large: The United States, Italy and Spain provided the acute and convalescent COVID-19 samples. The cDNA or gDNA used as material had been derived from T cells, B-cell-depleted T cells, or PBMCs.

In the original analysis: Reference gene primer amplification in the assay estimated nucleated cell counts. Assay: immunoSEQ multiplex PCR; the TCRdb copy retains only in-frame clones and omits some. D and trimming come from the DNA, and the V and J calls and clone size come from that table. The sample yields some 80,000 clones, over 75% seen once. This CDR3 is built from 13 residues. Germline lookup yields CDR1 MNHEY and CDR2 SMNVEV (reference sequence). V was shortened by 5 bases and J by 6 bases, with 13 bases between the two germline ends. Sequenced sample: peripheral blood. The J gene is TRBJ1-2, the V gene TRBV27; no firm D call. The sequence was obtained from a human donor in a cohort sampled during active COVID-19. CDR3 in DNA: TGTGCCAGCAGTCTCCGTGGCGCGGATGGCTACACCTTC. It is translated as CASSLRGADGYTF.